This T cell receptor (beta chain) was captured by sequencing in a study of shared clonotypes between healthy human individuals. General study points: Rarefaction indicated that sorted-subset sequencing remained incomplete although depth was large.

Profiled with immunoSEQ multiplex PCR; TCRdb holds only in-frame clones, not every one. The table has millions of clones, roughly 95% seen once. CDR3 length: 15 amino acids. Trimming left V 4 bases short and J 1 base short, with 13 bases between. Germline V gives CDR1 SNHLY, CDR2 FYNNEI. Comment on this clone: What it binds is not known.

The receptor comes from a man aged 18 to 29 in good health. Sequenced material: naive CD4+ T cells sorted from blood. Sample subset: CD45RA+ positively selected. This chain connects TRBV2 to TRBJ1-1; maybe TRBD1 (5 bases). The CDR3 DNA follows: TGTGCCAGCAGTGTGTTAGGGGCCTCGAACACTGAAGCTTTCTTT. Translation: CASSVLGASNTEAFF.